The rows below give T cell receptor beta chains drawn from one sample of a study of blood T cell repertoires in COVID-19. Sequencing was performed with immunoSEQ multiplex PCR; in TCRdb, only in-frame clones are kept and a portion is missing. The table includes nearly 300,000 clones, 88% detected once. The sample consisted of peripheral blood. These receptors all come from a woman aged 30 to 39 who had recovered from COVID-19. Each CDR3 is given with its conserved first and last residue. The D gene is left open where the match is weak. Some rows mark clone size as missing; the rest say once, few, many or name a class of expanded clone.

CDR3 length,J gene,V gene,clone size,D gene,CDR3 protein,CDR3 DNA
14,TRBJ2-1,TRBV29-1,NA,TRBD2,CSVEPSGGYNEQFF,TGCAGCGTTGAACCGAGCGGGGGGTATAATGAGCAGTTCTTC
14,TRBJ2-3,TRBV7-2,NA,TRBD2,CASSRTSGTDTQYF,TGTGCCAGCAGCCGGACTAGCGGCACAGATACGCAGTATTTT
16,TRBJ1-5,TRBV4-1,once,NA,CASSQEITGNHQPQHF,TGCGCCAGCAGCCAAGAAATTACAGGGAACCATCAGCCCCAGCATTTT
17,TRBJ2-7,TRBV4-3,once,TRBD2,CASSQDHLAGGSYEQYF,TGCGCCAGCAGCCAAGATCACCTAGCGGGGGGATCTTACGAGCAGTACTTC
16,TRBJ2-5,TRBV5-1,NA,TRBD2,CASSFLAGGPEETQYF,TGCGCCAGCAGCTTCCTAGCGGGGGGGCCGGAGGAGACCCAGTACTTC
14,TRBJ2-1,TRBV5-8,NA,TRBD1,CASSRDRGIDEQFF,TGTGCCAGCAGCCGGGACAGGGGGATCGATGAGCAGTTCTTC
13,TRBJ2-7,TRBV2,NA,TRBD1,CASFRDRAYEQYF,TGTGCCAGCTTCCGGGACAGAGCCTACGAGCAGTACTTC
15,TRBJ2-2,TRBV5-1,once,TRBD2,CASSLGTRGTGELFF,TGCGCCAGCAGCTTGGGGACTAGAGGCACCGGGGAGCTGTTTTTT
15,TRBJ2-1,TRBV2,NA,TRBD2,CASTRSGGSYNEQFF,TGTGCCAGCACTAGAAGCGGGGGGTCGTACAATGAGCAGTTCTTC
16,TRBJ1-1,TRBV7-2,NA,NA,CASSPQGGRSNTEAFF,TGTGCCAGCAGCCCGCAGGGTGGCAGATCCAACACTGAAGCTTTCTTT
15,TRBJ2-3,TRBV4-3,NA,NA,CASSQVGTDTDTQYF,TGCGCCAGCAGCCAAGTCGGGACTGACACAGATACGCAGTATTTT
15,TRBJ2-1,TRBV20-1,NA,TRBD2,CSASLLAGDYNEQFF,TGCAGTGCTAGTCTCCTAGCGGGAGATTACAATGAGCAGTTCTTC
19,TRBJ2-2,TRBV11-1,NA,TRBD2,CASSLAAIAGAANTGELFF,TGTGCCAGCAGCTTAGCGGCAATAGCGGGGGCTGCGAACACCGGGGAGCTGTTTTTT
19,TRBJ1-5,TRBV7-7,NA,TRBD1,CASSLSLTGRAYSNQPQHF,TGTGCCAGCAGCCTATCCCTGACAGGGAGAGCGTATAGCAATCAGCCCCAGCATTTT
15,TRBJ2-7,TRBV6-5,NA,NA,CASSYSITTSRGQYF,TGTGCCAGCAGTTACTCGATAACAACCTCTCGGGGGCAGTACTTC
15,TRBJ2-2,TRBV28,NA,TRBD1,CASSWDRGLSGELFF,TGTGCCAGCAGCTGGGACAGGGGGCTTTCCGGGGAGCTGTTTTTT
17,TRBJ2-2,TRBV3-1/TRBV3-2,NA,TRBD2,CASSQVTGGGNTGELFF,TGTGCCAGCAGCCAAGTCACTGGCGGGGGGAACACCGGGGAGCTGTTTTTT
14,TRBJ2-1,TRBV27,NA,TRBD2,CASSWTSGGNEQFF,TGTGCCAGCAGTTGGACTAGCGGGGGGAATGAGCAGTTCTTC
13,TRBJ2-7,TRBV6-2/TRBV6-3,once,NA,CATSVSGLYEQYF,TGTGCCACCAGTGTGAGCGGCCTATACGAGCAGTACTTC
16,TRBJ1-4,TRBV19,NA,NA,CASRTLTAGGNEKLFF,TGTGCCAGTAGGACCCTGACGGCCGGCGGAAATGAAAAACTGTTTTTT
15,TRBJ2-7,TRBV10-2,NA,TRBD2,CASSIPGLAGHEQYF,TGCGCCAGCAGCATACCGGGACTAGCGGGACACGAGCAGTACTTC
14,TRBJ2-1,TRBV6-6,once,NA,CASSRGSSYNEQFF,TGTGCCAGCAGTCGAGGGAGCTCCTACAATGAGCAGTTCTTC
13,TRBJ1-1,TRBV20-1,NA,NA,CSASWSTRTEAFF,TGCAGTGCTAGTTGGTCCACCAGGACTGAAGCTTTCTTT
17,TRBJ2-5,TRBV5-3,NA,NA,CARSSPVRVGGQETQYF,TGTGCCAGAAGCTCCCCGGTGAGGGTGGGGGGCCAAGAGACCCAGTACTTC